This T cell receptor beta chain was identified in a study of response to subunit inactivated influenza vaccine. Study-level points and caveats: Few additional T cells are recruited per seasonal influenza vaccination, authors suggested.

Each CDR3 protein is one row after TCRdb ran MiXCR on the RT-PCR reads. The table has roughly 780,000 distinct CDR3 sequences, roughly 20% seen once; the top ten hold roughly 11%. This clonotype occurred many times. Its antigen is not known. V lost 5 bases and J 0 bases, leaving 14 bases between the germline ends. Per the germline V gene, CDR1 is MDHEN and CDR2 is SYDVKM. This CDR3 contains 16 residues. The sequence was collected from a man aged 50 to 60 who received an inactivated influenza vaccine. The chain has TRBV28 and TRBJ2-1; perhaps D is TRBD1 or TRBD2 (5 bases each). The source material was PBMCs from blood, sampled roughly 5 days after vaccination. CDR3 region: CASSILGQSSYNEQFF. The CDR3 DNA reads as TGTGCCAGCAGTATACTAGGACAAAGCTCCTACAATGAGCAGTTCTTC.